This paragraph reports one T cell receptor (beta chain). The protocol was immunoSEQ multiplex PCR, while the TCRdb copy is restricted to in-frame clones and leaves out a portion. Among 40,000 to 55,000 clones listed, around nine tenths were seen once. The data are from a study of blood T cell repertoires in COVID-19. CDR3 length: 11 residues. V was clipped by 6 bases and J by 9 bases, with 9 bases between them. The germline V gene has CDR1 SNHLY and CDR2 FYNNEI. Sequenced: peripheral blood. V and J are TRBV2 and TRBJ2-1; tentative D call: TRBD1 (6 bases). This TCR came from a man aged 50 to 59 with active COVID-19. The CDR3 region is CASRLGGEQFF. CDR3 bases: TGTGCCAGCAGGTTAGGGGGTGAGCAGTTCTTC.